The T cell receptor (beta chain) under discussion was sequenced for a study of blood T cell repertoires in COVID-19. The overall study: COVID-19 samples, acute and convalescent, were from the United States, Italy and Spain. T cells, B-cell-depleted T cells, or PBMCs supplied cDNA or gDNA.

Original processing methods: It was from reference gene primer amplification that nucleated cell counts were estimated. Clones were read by immunoSEQ multiplex PCR, and TCRdb kept only the in-frame ones, dropping some. The V and J calls and clone size are taken from that table; D and trimming were inferred from the DNA. Among fewer than 350,000 clones listed, 70% to 90% were seen once. The V and J ends lost 7 bases and 3 bases, in that order; junction bases with no gene match: 9. Germline values: CDR1 MDHEN, CDR2 SYDVKM. This CDR3 contains 15 residues. Participants were aged about 18 to 89 years from around 26 US areas.

This receptor was obtained from a woman in her sixties in a cohort exposed to, infected with or recovered from COVID-19 (not recorded which). The material sequenced was PBMCs or T cells enriched from blood (not recorded which). The chain links TRBV28 to TRBJ2-3; 8 nucleotides line up with TRBD2. CDR3 coding DNA: TGTGCCAGCACCGAAAGCGGGAGTTTAACAGATACGCAGTATTTT. Protein product: CASTESGSLTDTQYF.